What follows describes a single TCR beta chain. The source of the sample is a study of shared clonotypes between healthy human individuals. Some clones are missing from TCRdb's copy, which holds only in-frame ones; the method was immunoSEQ multiplex PCR. The table has approximately 1.4 million clones, roughly 98% seen once. The junction had 9 bases not matched to a gene; V was cut back by 2 bases and J by 4 bases. This CDR3 comprises 16 residues. The V gene is TRBV23-1, the J gene TRBJ2-7; 9 nucleotides match TRBD1. TRBV23-1 falls under the ORF class, with uncertain function. This receptor was taken from a man between 25 and 39 years old in good health. Sequencing was done on a sample of naive CD4+ T cells sorted from blood. Subset in this sample: CD45RA+ positively selected. The CDR3 nucleotides read TGCGCCAGCAGTCAAGCTGGGACAGGGACCATTTACGAGCAGTACTTC. Translating gives CASSQAGTGTIYEQYF.